This T cell receptor beta chain was sequenced for a study of regulatory T cells in long-lasting Graves disease. Time point given: newly diagnosed GD, antithyroid drugs for less than 3 months. PBMC-derived RNA was used for the TCR library. With iRepertoire HTBI primers and Arm-PCR of CDR3 regions, TCR beta libraries were built. Via MiXCR, TCRdb re-called the multiplex PCR reads, giving one row per CDR3 protein. The sample has under 700,000 distinct CDR3 sequences, about 16% seen once. V lost 4 bases, J lost 5 bases, and 10 bases lay in between. The CDR3 spans 12 residues. Germline V CDR1 and CDR2: SGDLS, YYNGEE. These data also featured in a second study, about T cells in Graves' hyperthyroidism and ophthalmopathy.

The source was peripheral blood mononuclear cells (PBMCs), collected at new diagnosis, from a patient treated with antithyroid drugs. The J gene is TRBJ2-7, the V gene TRBV9; no reliable D call. This receptor was obtained from a woman aged 35-65 years with Graves disease. The CDR3 sequence is CASSKGVDEQYF. The CDR3 coding sequence is TGTGCCAGCAGCAAGGGTGTTGACGAGCAGTACTTC.